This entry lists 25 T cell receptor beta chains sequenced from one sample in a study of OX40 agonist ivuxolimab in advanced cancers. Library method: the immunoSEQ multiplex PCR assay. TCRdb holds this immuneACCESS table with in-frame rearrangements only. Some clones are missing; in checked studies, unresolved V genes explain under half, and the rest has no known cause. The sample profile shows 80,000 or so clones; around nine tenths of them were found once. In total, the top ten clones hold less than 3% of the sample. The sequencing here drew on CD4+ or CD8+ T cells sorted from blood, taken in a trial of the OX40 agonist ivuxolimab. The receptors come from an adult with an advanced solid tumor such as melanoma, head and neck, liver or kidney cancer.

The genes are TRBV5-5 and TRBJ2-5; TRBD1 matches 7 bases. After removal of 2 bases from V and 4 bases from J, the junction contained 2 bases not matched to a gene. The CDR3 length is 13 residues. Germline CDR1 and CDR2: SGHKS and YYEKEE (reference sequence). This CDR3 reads CASSFNRGETQYF. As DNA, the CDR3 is TGTGCCAGCAGCTTTAACAGGGGAGAGACCCAGTACTTC.

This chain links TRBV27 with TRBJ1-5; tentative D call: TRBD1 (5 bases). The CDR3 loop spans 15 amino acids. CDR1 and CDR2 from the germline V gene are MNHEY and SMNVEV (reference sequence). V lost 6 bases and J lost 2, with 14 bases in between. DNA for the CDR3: TGTGCCAGCAGCGGTCAGGGTTTGGGCAATCAGCCCCAGCATTTT. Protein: CASSGQGLGNQPQHF.

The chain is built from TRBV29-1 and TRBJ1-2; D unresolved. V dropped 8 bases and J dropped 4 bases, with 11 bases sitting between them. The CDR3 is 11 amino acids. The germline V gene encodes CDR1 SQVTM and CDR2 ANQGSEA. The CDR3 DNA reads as TGCAGCACCTGGGAAGCCTATGGCTACACCTTC. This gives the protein CSTWEAYGYTF.

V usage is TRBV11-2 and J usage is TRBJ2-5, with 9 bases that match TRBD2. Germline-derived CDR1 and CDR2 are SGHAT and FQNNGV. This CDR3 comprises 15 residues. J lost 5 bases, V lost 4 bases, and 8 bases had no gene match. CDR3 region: CASSSGAGGTETQYF. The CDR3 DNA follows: TGTGCCAGCAGCTCAGGAGCGGGGGGCACGGAGACCCAGTACTTC. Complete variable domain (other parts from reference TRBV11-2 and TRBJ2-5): EAGVAQSPRYKIIEKRQSVAFWCNPISGHATLYWYQQILGQGPKLLIQFQNNGVVDDSQLPKDRFSAERLKGVDSTLKIQPAKLEDSAVYLCASSSGAGGTETQYFGPGTRLLVL.

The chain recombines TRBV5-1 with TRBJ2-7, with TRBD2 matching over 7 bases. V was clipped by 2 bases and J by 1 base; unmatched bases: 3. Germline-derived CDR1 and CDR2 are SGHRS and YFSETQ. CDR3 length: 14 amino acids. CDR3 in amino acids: CASSFRGVSYEQYF. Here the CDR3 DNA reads TGCGCCAGCAGCTTCCGGGGGGTTTCCTACGAGCAGTACTTC.

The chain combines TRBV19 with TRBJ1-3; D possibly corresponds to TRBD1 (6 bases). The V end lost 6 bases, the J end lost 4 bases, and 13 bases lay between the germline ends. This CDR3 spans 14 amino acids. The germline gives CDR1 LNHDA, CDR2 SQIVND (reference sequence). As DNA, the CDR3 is TGTGCCAGTAGCGTCAGGGGAAGAGGAAACACCATATATTTT. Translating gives CASSVRGRGNTIYF.

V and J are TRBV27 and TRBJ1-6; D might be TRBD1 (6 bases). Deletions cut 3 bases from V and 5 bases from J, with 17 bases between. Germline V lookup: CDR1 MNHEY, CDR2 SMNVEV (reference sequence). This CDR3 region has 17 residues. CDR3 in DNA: TGTGCCAGCAGTTTCTTTTATACAGGGCAAAATAATTCACCCCTCCACTTT. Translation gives CASSFFYTGQNNSPLHF.

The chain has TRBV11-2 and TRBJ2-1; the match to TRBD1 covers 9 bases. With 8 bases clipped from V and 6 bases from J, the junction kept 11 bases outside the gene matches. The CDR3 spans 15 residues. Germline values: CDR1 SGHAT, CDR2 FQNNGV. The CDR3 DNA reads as TGTGCCAGCCCCCCTAGGGGACAGGGCGGCAATGAGCAGTTCTTC. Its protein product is CASPPRGQGGNEQFF.

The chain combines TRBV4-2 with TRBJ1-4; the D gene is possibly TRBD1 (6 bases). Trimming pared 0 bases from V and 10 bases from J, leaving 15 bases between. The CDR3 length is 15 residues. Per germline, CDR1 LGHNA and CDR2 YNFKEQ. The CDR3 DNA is TGTGCCAGCAGCCAAGATGTGGGGGGCAGGGCAAAACTGTTTTTT. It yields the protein CASSQDVGGRAKLFF.

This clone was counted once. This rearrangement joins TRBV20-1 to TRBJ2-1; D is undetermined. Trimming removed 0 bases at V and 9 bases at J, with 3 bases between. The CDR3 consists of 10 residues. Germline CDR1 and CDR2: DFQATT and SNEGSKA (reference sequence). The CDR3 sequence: CSARDTEQFF. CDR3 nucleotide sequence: TGCAGTGCTAGAGATACTGAGCAGTTCTTC.

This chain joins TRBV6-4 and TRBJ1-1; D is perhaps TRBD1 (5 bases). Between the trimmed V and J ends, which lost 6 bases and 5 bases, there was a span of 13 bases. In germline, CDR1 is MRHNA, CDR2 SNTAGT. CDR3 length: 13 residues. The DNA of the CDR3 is TGTGCCAGCAGCGCGAGGGGTTCAACTGAAGCTTTCTTT. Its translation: CASSARGSTEAFF.

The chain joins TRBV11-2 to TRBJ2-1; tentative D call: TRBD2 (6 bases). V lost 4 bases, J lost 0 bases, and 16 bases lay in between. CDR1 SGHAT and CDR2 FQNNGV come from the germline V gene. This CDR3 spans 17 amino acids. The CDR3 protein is CASSSRLGRGSYNEQFF. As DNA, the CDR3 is TGTGCCAGCAGCTCCCGCCTCGGGCGGGGCTCCTACAATGAGCAGTTCTTC. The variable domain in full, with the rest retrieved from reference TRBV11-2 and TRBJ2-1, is EAGVAQSPRYKIIEKRQSVAFWCNPISGHATLYWYQQILGQGPKLLIQFQNNGVVDDSQLPKDRFSAERLKGVDSTLKIQPAKLEDSAVYLCASSSRLGRGSYNEQFFGPGTRLTVL.

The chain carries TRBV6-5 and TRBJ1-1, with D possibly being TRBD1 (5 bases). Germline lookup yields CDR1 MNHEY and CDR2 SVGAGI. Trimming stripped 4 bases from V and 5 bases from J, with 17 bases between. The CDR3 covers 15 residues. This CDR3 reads CASSLTLGVMTEAFF. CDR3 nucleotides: TGTGCCAGCAGTTTGACGCTAGGGGTGATGACTGAAGCTTTCTTT.

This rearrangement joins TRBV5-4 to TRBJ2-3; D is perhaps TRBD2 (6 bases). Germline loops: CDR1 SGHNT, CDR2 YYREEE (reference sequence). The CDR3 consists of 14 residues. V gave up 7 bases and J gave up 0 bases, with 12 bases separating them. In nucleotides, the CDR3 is TGTGCCAGCGCTCAAGGGACTAGCACAGATACGCAGTATTTT. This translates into CASAQGTSTDTQYF.

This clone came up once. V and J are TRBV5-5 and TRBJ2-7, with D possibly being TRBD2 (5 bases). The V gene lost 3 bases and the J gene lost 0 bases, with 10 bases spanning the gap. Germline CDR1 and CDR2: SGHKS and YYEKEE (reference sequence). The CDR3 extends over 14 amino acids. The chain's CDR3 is CASSSTTTSYEQYF. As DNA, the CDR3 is TGTGCCAGCAGCTCTACGACTACCTCCTACGAGCAGTACTTC.

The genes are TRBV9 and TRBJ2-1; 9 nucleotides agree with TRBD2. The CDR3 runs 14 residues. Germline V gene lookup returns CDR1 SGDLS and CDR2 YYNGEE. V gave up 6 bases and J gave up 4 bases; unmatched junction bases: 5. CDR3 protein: CASKGTSRYNEQFF. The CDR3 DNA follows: TGTGCCAGCAAAGGGACTAGCAGATACAATGAGCAGTTCTTC.

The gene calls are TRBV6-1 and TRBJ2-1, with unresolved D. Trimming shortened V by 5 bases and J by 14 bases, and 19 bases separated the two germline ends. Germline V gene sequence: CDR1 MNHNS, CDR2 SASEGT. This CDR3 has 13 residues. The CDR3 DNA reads TGTGCCAGCAGTAACCCCCGGGCCCTCCGGGAGTTCTTC. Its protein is CASSNPRALREFF.

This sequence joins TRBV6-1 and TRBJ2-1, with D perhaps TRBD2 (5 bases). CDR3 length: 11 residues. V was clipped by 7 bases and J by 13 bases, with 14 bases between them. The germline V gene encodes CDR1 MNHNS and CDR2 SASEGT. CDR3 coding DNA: TGTGCCAGCACCCAACTAGGTCATCAGTTCTTC. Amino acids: CASTQLGHQFF.

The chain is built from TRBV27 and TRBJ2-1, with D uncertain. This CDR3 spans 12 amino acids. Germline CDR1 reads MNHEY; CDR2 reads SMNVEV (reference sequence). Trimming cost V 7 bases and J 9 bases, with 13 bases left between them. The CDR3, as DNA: TGTGCCAGCACCGGTATCACCGGTGAGCAGTTCTTC. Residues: CASTGITGEQFF.

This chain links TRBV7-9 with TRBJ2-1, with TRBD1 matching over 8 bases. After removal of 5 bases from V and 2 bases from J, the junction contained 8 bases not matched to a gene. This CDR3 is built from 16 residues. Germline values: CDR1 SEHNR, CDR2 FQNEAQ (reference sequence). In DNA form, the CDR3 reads TGTGCCAGCAGCGCCCGGACAGGGACAACCTACAATGAGCAGTTCTTC. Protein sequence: CASSARTGTTYNEQFF.

The CDR3 coding sequence is TGTGCCAGCAGTTCTGGGGGCGGTGGAAACACCATATATTTT. Encoded protein: CASSSGGGGNTIYF. The chain employs TRBV28 and TRBJ1-3; maybe TRBD1 (6 bases). This CDR3 is built from 14 residues. V dropped 4 bases and J dropped 3 bases, with 10 bases sitting between them. Germline CDR1 is MDHEN and CDR2 is SYDVKM.

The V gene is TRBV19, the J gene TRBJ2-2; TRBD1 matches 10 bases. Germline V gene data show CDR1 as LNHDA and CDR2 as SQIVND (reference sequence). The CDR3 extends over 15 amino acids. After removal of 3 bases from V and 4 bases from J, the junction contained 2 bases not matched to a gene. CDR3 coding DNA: TGTGCCAGTAGTATCCGGACAGGGGGCACCGGGGAGCTGTTTTTT. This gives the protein CASSIRTGGTGELFF.

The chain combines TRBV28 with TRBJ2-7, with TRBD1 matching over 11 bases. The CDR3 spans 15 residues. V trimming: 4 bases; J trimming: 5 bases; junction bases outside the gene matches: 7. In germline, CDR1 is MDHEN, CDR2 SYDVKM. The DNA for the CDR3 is TGTGCCAGCAGTTCAAGGGACAGGGGGAGGAACGAGCAGTACTTC. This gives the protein CASSSRDRGRNEQYF.

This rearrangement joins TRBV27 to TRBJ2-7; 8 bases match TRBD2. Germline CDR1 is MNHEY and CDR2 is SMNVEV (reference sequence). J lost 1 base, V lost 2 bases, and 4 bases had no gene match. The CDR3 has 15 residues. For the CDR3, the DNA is TGTGCCAGCAGTTTAAAAGCGGGGGCTTCCTACGAGCAGTACTTC. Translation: CASSLKAGASYEQYF.

The CDR3 loop reads CASSGENREKLFF. For the CDR3, the DNA is TGTGCCAGCAGTGGAGAAAACAGAGAAAAACTGTTTTTT. V usage is TRBV28 and J usage is TRBJ1-4, with D unclear. Germline V lookup: CDR1 MDHEN, CDR2 SYDVKM. This CDR3 spans 13 amino acids. Trimming pared 5 bases from V and 8 bases from J, leaving 12 bases between.